This T cell receptor (beta chain) emerged from a study of neurological immune-mediated disorders. Study results and caveats: Multiple sclerosis was found to have the least TCR clonal expansion, below healthy controls, and HTLV-1-associated myelopathy the most.

The junction had 4 bases not matched to a gene; V was cut back by 4 bases and J by 0 bases. This CDR3 is built from 15 residues. Synthesis of cDNA used 5'RACE (with 10-nucleotide random UMIs). TCRdb redid the calling of the 5' RACE reads with MiXCR, one entry per CDR3 protein. Of around 50,000 distinct CDR3 sequences in the sample, roughly 15% were seen once. In this sample, this clonotype turned up many times. The antigen is unknown. 2 million PBMCs stored at -80 C were the source of the unsorted libraries. The sample comprised PBMCs. This sequence originates from a man in his 60s in good health. The gene calls are TRBV12-3 or TRBV12-4 and TRBJ2-3, with 7 positions matching TRBD1. CDR3 DNA: TGTGCCAGCAGTTCAAAGGGACAGAGCACAGATACGCAGTATTTT. Its translation is CASSSKGQSTDTQYF.